This section outlines one T cell receptor (beta chain) sequence together with its context. The ends lost 6 bases at V and 1 base at J; junction bases unmatched: 1. The CDR3 contains 13 residues. Produced via immunoSEQ multiplex PCR; TCRdb's table is partial and in-frame only. This table holds about half a million clones, about 91% found once. The data belong to a study of blood T cell repertoires in COVID-19. V usage is TRBV12-3 or TRBV12-4 and J usage is TRBJ1-1, with TRBD1 identical over 8 bases. This TCR was recovered from a man between 18 and 29 years old with COVID-19, enrolled during active disease. Material: peripheral blood. The CDR3 loop is CASRGQGNTEAFF. The CDR3 DNA follows: TGTGCCAGCAGAGGACAGGGGAACACTGAAGCTTTCTTT.